This T cell receptor beta chain was identified during a study of CD8+CD57+ T cells in acquired aplastic anemia. The CDR3 extends over 14 amino acids. Germline V gene lookup returns CDR1 LNHNV and CDR2 YYDKDF (reference sequence). The V end was cut by 5 bases, the J end by 9 bases, with 17 bases between. An expansion of CD8+CD57+ cells by flow cytometry had been shown in patients chosen for sequencing. The diagnosis in all patients was severe acquired aplastic anemia. TCR beta VDJ combinations and CDR3 sequences were profiled from genomic DNA. Using its own MiXCR run on the reads, TCRdb lists one record per CDR3 protein. The sample has 150,000 to 200,000 distinct CDR3 sequences; roughly 50% are singletons. A note on this clonotype: What it binds is not known.

Whole-study results and caveats: Patients and controls shared some 30 CD8+ CDR3 sequences, highly expressed in patients. Patients and controls were not found to differ significantly in CD8+ Simpson's diversity.

The sequenced material came from sorted CD4+, CD8+, or CD8+CD57+ T cells (not recorded which) from PBMCs. The chain combines TRBV15 with TRBJ2-1, with D perhaps TRBD1 (6 bases). The clonotype comes from a human donor with aplastic anemia. Here the CDR3 reads CATSHVVGAVEQFF. CDR3 bases: TGTGCCACCAGCCACGTAGTGGGGGCGGTTGAGCAGTTCTTC.